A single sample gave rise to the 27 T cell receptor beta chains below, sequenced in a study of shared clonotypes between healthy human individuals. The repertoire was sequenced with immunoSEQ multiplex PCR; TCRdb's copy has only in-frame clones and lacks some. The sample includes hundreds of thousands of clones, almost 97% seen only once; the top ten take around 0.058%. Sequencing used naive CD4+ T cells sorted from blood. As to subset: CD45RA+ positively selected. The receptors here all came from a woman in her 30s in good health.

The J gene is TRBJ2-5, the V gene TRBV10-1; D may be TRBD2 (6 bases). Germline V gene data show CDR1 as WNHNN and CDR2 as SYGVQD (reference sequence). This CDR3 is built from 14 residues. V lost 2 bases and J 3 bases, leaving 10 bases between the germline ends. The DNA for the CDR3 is TGCGCCAGCAGTGAGGTCGGGAGTGAAGAGACCCAGTACTTC. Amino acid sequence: CASSEVGSEETQYF.

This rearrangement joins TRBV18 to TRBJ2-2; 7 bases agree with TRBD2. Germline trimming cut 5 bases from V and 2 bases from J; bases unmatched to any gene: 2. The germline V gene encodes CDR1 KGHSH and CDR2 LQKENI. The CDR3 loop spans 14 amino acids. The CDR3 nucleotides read TGTGCCAGCTCAGTGGGACTAAACACCGGGGAGCTGTTTTTT. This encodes CASSVGLNTGELFF.

The CDR3 DNA is TGTGCCAGCAGATCAGGGTTACCCGGGGAGCTGTTTTTT. This encodes CASRSGLPGELFF. The chain is built from TRBV27 and TRBJ2-2; D possibly corresponds to TRBD1 (5 bases). Trimming stripped 6 bases from V and 6 bases from J, with 11 bases between. Germline lookup yields CDR1 MNHEY and CDR2 SMNVEV (reference sequence). This CDR3 has 13 residues.

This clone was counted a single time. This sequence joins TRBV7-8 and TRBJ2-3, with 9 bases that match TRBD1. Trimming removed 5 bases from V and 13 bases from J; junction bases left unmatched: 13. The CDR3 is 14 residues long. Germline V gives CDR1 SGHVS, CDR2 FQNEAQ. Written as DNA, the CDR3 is TGTGCCAGCAGCCTTACCCGACTAGGGGACAGGGAGTATTTT. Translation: CASSLTRLGDREYF. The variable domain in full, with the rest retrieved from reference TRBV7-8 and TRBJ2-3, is GAGVSQSPRYKVAKRGQDVALRCDPISGHVSLFWYQQALGQGPEFLTYFQNEAQLDKSGLPSDRFFAERPEGSVSTLKIQRTQQEDSAVYLCASSLTRLGDREYFGPGTRLTVL.

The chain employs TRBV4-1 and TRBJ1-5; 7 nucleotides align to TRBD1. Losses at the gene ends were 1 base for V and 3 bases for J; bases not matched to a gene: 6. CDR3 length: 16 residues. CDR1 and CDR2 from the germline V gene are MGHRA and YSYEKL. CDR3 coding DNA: TGCGCCAGCAGCCAAGGGCCCAGGGGGATCAATCAGCCCCAGCATTTT. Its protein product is CASSQGPRGINQPQHF.

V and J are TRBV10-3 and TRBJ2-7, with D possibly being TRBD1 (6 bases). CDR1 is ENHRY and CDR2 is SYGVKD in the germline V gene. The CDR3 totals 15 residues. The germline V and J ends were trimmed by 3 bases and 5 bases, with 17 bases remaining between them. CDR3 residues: CAISDGHRVYNEQYF. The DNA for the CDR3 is TGTGCCATCAGTGACGGGCACAGGGTGTATAACGAGCAGTACTTC.

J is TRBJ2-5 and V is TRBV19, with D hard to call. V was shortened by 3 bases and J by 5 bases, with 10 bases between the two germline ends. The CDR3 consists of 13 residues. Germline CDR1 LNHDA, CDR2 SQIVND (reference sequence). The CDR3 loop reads CASSISNVETQYF. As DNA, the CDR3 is TGTGCCAGTAGTATTTCTAACGTTGAGACCCAGTACTTC.

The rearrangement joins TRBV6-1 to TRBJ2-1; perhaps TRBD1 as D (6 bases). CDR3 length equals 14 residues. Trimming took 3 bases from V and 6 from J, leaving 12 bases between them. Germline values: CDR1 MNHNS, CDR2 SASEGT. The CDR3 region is CASSEQGPSNEQFF. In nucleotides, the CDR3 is TGTGCCAGCAGTGAGCAGGGGCCTAGCAATGAGCAGTTCTTC.

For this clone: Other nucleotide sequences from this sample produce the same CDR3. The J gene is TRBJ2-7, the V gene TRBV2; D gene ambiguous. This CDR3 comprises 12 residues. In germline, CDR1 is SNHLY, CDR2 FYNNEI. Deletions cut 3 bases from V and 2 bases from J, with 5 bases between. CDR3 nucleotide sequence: TGTGCCAGCAGTGAGTTAGCCTACGAGCAGTACTTC. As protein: CASSELAYEQYF.

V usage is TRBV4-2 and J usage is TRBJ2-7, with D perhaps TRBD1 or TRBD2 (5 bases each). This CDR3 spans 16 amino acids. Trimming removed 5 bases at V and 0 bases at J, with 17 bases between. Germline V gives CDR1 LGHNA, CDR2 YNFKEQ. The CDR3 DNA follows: TGTGCCAGCAGCTTTAAAGGGGCAGCGGACTCCTACGAGCAGTACTTC. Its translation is CASSFKGAADSYEQYF.

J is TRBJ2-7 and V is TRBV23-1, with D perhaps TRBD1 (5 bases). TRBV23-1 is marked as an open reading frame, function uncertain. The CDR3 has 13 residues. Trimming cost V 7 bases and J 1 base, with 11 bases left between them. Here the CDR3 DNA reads TGCGCCAGCACTCAGGGATTTTCCTACGAGCAGTACTTC. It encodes CASTQGFSYEQYF.

In DNA, the CDR3 is TGTGCCAGCTCACCACGTGAAGGGGTCGGCGGGGAGCTGTTTTTT. Translated, it gives CASSPREGVGGELFF. The chain employs TRBV18 and TRBJ2-2; weak D call: TRBD1 (5 bases). This CDR3 is built from 15 residues. Germline loops: CDR1 KGHSH, CDR2 LQKENI. Trimming shortened V by 1 base and J by 7 bases, and 13 bases separated the two germline ends.

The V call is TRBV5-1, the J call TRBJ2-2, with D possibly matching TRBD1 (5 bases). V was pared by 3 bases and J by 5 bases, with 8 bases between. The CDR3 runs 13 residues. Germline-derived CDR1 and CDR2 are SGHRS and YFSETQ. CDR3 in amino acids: CASSSTATGELFF. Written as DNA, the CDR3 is TGCGCCAGCAGCTCGACAGCAACCGGGGAGCTGTTTTTT.

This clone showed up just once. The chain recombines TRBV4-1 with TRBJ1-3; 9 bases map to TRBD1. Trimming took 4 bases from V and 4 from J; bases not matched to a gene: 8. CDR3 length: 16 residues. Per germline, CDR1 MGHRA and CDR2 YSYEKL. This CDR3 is CASSPRTGASGNTIYF. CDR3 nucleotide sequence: TGCGCCAGCAGCCCGCGGACAGGGGCATCCGGAAACACCATATATTTT.

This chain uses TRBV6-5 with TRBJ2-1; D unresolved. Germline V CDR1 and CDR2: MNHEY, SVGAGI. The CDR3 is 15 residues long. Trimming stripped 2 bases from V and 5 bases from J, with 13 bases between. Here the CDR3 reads CASSYMGLGNNEQFF. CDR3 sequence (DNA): TGTGCCAGCAGTTACATGGGCCTGGGAAACAATGAGCAGTTCTTC.

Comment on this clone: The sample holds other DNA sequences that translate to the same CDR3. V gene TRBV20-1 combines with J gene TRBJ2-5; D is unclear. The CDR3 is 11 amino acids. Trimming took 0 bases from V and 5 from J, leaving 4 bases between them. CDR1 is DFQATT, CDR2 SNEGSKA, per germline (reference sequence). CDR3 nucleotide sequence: TGCAGTGCTAGAGACAGGGAGACCCAGTACTTC. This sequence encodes CSARDRETQYF.

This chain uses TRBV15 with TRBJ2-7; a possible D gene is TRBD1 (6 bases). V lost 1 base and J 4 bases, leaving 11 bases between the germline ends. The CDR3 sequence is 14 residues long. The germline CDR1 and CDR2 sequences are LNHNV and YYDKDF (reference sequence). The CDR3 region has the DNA TGTGCCACCAGCAGAGGGGACAAGAGATACGAGCAGTACTTC. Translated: CATSRGDKRYEQYF. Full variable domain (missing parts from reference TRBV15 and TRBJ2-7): DAMVIQNPRYQVTQFGKPVTLSCSQTLNHNVMYWYQQKSSQAPKLLFHYYDKDFNNEADTPDNFQSRRPNTSFCFLDIRSPGLGDTAMYLCATSRGDKRYEQYFGPGTRLTVT.

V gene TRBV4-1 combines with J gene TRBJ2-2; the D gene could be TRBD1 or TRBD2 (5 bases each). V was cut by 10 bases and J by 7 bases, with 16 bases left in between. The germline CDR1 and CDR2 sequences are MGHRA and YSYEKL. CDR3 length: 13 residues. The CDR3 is CATREGQIGELFF. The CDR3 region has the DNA TGCGCCACCCGCGAGGGGCAGATCGGGGAGCTGTTTTTT.

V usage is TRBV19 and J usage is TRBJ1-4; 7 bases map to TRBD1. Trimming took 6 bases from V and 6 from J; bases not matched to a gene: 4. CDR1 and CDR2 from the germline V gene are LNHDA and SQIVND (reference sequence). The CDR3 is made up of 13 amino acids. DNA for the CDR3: TGTGCCAGTAGCAACAGGGGAGATGAAAAACTGTTTTTT. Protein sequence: CASSNRGDEKLFF.

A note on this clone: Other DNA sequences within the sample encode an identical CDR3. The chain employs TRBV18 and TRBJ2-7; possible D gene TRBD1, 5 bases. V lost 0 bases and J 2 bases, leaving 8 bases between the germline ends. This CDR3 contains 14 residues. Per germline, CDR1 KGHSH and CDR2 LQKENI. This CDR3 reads CASSPPGRTYEQYF. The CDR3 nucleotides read TGTGCCAGCTCACCACCGGGGCGGACCTACGAGCAGTACTTC. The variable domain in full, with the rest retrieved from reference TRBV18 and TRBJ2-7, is NAGVMQNPRHLVRRRGQEARLRCSPMKGHSHVYWYRQLPEEGLKFMVYLQKENIIDESGMPKERFSAEFPKEGPSILRIQQVVRGDSAAYFCASSPPGRTYEQYFGPGTRLTVT.

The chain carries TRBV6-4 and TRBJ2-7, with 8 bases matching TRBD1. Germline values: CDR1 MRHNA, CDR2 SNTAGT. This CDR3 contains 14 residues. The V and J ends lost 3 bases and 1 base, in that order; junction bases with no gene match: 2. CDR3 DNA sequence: TGTGCCAGCAGTGAGGGACAGGAGTCCTACGAGCAGTACTTC. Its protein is CASSEGQESYEQYF.

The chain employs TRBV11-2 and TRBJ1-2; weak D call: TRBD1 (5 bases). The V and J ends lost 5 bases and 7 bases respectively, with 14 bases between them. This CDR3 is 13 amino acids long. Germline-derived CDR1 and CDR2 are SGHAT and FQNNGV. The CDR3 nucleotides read TGTGCCAGCAGCGCCTCAGGGTGGAGTGGCTACACCTTC. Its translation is CASSASGWSGYTF.

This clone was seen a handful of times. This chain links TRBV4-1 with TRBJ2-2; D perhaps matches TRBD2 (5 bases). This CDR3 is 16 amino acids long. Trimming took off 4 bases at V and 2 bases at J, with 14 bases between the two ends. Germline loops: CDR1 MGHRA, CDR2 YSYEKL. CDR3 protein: CASSPGMSGNTGELFF. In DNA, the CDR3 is TGCGCCAGCAGCCCGGGGATGTCAGGAAACACCGGGGAGCTGTTTTTT.

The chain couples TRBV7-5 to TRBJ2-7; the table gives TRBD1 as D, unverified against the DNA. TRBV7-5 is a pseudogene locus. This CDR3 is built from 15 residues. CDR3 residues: CVRTPGRQGTYEQYF. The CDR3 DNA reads TGTGTCAGAACCCCCGGTAGACAGGGAACCTACGAGCAGTACTTC.

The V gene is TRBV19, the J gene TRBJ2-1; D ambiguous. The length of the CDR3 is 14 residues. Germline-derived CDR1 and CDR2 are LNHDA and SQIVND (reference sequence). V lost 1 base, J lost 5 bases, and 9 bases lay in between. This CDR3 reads CASSIAGGHNEQFF. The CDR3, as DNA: TGTGCCAGTAGTATAGCCGGCGGTCACAATGAGCAGTTCTTC.

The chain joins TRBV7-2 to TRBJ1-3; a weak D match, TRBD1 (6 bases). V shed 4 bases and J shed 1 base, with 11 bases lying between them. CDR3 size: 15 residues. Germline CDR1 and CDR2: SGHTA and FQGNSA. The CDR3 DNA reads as TGTGCCAGCAGCTCACAGGGTGGGTCTGGAAACACCATATATTTT. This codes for CASSSQGGSGNTIYF. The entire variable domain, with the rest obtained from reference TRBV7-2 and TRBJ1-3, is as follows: GAGVSQSPSNKVTEKGKDVELRCDPISGHTALYWYRQSLGQGLEFLIYFQGNSAPDKSGLPSDRFSAERTGGSVSTLTIQRTQQEDSAVYLCASSSQGGSGNTIYFGEGSWLTVV.

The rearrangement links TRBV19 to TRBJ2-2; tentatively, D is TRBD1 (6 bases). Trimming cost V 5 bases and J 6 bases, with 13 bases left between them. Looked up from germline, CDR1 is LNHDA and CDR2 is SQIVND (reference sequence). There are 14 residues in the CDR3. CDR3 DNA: TGTGCCAGTAGTGCCTACAGGGTCCCCGGGGAGCTGTTTTTT. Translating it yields CASSAYRVPGELFF.